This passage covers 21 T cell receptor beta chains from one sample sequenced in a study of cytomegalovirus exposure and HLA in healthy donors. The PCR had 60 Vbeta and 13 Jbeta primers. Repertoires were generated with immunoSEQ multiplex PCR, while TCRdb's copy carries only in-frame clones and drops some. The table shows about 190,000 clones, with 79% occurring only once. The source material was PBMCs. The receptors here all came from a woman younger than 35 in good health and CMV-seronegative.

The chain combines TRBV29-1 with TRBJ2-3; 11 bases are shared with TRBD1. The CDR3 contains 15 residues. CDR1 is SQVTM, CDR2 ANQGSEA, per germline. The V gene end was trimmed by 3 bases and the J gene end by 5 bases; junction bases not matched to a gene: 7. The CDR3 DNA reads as TGCAGCGTTGATAGGATGGGACAGGGGGAAGATACGCAGTATTTT. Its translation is CSVDRMGQGEDTQYF.

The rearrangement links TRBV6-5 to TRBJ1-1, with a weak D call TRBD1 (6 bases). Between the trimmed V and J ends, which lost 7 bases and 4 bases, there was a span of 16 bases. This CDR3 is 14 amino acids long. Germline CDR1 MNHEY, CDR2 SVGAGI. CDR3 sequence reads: CASIKPGQSTEAFF. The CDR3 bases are TGTGCCAGCATAAAACCCGGACAGTCCACTGAAGCTTTCTTT.

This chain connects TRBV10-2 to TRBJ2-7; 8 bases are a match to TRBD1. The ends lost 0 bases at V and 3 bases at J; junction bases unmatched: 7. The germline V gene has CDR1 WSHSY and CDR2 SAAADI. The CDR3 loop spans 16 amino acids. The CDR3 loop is CASSESGGQGFYEQYF. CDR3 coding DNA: TGCGCCAGCAGTGAGTCCGGCGGACAGGGTTTCTACGAGCAGTACTTC.

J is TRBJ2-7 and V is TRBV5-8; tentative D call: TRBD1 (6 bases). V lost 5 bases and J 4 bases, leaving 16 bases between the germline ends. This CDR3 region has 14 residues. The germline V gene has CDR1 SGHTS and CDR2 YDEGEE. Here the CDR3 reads CASRERQVTYEQYF. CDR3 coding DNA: TGTGCCAGCAGGGAAAGACAGGTAACATACGAGCAGTACTTC. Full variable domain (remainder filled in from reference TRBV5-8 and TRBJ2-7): EAGVTQSPTHLIKTRGQQATLRCSPISGHTSVYWYQQALGLGLQFLLWYDEGEERNRGNFPPRFSGRQFPNYSSELNVNALELEDSALYLCASRERQVTYEQYFGPGTRLTVT.

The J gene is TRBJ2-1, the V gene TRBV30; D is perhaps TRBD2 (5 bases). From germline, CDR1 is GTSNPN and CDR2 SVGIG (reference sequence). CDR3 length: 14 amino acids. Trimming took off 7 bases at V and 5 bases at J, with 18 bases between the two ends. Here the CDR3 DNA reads TGTGCCTCCGACTTCGGGAAGCCGGACAATGAGCAGTTCTTC. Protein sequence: CASDFGKPDNEQFF.

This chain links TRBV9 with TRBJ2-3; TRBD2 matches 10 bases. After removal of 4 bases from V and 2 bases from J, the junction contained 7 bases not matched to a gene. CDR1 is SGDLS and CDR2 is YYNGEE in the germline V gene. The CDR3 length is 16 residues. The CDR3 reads CASSYLAGANTDTQYF. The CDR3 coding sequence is TGTGCCAGCAGCTATCTAGCGGGAGCCAACACAGATACGCAGTATTTT.

The CDR3 loop reads CASSTSGGINEQFF. In nucleotides, the CDR3 is TGTGCCAGCAGTACTAGCGGGGGCATCAATGAGCAGTTCTTC. The chain couples TRBV2 to TRBJ2-1; 11 bases map to TRBD2. CDR3 length: 14 residues. CDR1 and CDR2 (germline): SNHLY, FYNNEI. V lost 5 bases, J lost 6 bases, and 3 bases stayed unmatched.

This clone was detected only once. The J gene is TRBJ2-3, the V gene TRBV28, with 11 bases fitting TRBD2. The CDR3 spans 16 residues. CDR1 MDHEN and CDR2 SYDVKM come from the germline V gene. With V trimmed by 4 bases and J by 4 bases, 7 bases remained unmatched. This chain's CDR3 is CASSSTSGSGPDTQYF. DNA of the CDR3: TGTGCCAGCAGTTCTACTAGCGGGAGTGGCCCAGATACGCAGTATTTT.

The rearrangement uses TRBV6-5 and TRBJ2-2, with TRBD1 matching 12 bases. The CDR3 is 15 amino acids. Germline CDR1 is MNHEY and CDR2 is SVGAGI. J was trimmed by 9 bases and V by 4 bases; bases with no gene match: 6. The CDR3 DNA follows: TGTGCCAGCAGTTCTGGGACAGGGGGCGATTGGGAGCTGTTTTTT. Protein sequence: CASSSGTGGDWELFF.

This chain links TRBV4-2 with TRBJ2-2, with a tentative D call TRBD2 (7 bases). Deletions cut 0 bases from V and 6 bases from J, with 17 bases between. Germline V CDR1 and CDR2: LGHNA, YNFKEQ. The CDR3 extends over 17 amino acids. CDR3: CASSQDLQAGAPGELFF. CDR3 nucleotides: TGTGCCAGCAGCCAAGATCTCCAGGCGGGGGCCCCCGGGGAGCTGTTTTTT.

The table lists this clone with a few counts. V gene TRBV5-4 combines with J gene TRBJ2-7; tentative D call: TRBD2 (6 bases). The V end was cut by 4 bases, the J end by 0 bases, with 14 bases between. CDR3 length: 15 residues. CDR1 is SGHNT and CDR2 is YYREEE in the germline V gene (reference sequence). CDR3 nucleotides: TGTGCCAGCAGCCCCGGGACTTACGGCTCCTACGAGCAGTACTTC. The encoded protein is CASSPGTYGSYEQYF.

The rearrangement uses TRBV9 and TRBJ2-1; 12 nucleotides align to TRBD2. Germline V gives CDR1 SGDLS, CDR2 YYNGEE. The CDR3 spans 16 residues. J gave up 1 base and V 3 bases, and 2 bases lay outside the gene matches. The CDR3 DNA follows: TGTGCCAGCAGCGGACTAGCGGGAGAATCCTACAATGAGCAGTTCTTC. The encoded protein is CASSGLAGESYNEQFF.

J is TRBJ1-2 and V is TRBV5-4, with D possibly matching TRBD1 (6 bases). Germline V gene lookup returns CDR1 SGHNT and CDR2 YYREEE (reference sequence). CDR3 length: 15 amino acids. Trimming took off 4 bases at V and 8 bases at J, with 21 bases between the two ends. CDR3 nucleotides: TGTGCCAGCAGCGCAGTGGCAGGGGATTTAGGCGGCTACACCTTC. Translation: CASSAVAGDLGGYTF.

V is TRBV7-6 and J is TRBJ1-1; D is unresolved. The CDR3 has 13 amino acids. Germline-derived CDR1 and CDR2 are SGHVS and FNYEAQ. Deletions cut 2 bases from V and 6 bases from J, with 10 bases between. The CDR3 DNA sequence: TGTGCCAGCAGCTTAAGCCTACAGTCTGAAGCTTTCTTT. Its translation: CASSLSLQSEAFF.

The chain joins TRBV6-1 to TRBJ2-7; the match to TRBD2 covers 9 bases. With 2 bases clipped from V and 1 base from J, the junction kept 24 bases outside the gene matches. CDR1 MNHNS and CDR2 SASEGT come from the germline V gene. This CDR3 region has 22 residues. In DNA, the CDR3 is TGTGCCAGCAGTGAATTGGTTGGGGCGGGAGGGCCAGGAATCTTCGAGTCCTACGAGCAGTACTTC. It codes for CASSELVGAGGPGIFESYEQYF.

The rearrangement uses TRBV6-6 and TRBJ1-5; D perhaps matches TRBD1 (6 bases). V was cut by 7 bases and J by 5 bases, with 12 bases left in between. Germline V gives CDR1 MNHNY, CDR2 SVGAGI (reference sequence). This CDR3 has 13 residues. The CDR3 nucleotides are TGTGCCAGCACCAGGGGCGAAGATCAGCCCCAGCATTTT. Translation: CASTRGEDQPQHF.

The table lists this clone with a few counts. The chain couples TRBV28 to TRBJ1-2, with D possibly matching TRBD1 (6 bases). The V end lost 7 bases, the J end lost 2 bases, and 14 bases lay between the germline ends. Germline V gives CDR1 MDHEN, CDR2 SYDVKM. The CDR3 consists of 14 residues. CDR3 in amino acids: CASNPARGNYGYTF. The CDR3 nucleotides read TGTGCCAGCAACCCGGCCAGGGGAAACTATGGCTACACCTTC.

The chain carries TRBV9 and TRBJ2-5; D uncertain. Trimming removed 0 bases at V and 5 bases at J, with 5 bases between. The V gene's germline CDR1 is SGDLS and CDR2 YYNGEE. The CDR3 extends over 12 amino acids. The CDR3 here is CASSVGEETQYF. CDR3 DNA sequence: TGTGCCAGCAGCGTAGGTGAGGAGACCCAGTACTTC.

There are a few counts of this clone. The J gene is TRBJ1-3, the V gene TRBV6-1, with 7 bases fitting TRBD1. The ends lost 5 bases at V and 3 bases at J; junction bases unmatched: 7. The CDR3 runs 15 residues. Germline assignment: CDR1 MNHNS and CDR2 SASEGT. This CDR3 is CASSKGASGGNTIYF. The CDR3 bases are TGTGCCAGCAGTAAGGGGGCCAGTGGTGGAAACACCATATATTTT.

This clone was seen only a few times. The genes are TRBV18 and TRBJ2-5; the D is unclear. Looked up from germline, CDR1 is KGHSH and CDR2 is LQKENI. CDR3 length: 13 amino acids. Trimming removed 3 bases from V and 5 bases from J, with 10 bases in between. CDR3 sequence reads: CASSPGLGETQYF. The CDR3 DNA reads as TGTGCCAGCTCACCTGGCCTCGGGGAGACCCAGTACTTC.

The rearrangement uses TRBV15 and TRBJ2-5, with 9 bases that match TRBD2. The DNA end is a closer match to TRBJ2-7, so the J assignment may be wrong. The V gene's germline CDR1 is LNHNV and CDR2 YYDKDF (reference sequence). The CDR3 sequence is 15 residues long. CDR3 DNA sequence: TGTGCCACCAGCAGAACTGTAGCGGGAGAGGACGAGCAGTACTTC. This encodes CATSRTVAGEDEQYF.